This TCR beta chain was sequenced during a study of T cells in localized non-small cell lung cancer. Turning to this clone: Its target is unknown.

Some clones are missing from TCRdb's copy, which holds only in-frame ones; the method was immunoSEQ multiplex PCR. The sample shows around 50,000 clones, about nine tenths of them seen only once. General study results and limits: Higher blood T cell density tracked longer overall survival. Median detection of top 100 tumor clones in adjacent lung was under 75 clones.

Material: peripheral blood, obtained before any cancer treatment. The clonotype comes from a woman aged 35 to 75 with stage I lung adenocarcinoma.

The CDR3 sequence is CAWRTGGTGRNSPLHF. CDR3 DNA: TGTGCCTGGAGAACCGGGGGGACAGGGAGGAATTCACCCCTCCACTTT. The genes are TRBV30 and TRBJ1-6; 9 bases match TRBD1. Per the germline V gene, CDR1 is GTSNPN and CDR2 is SVGIG (reference sequence). After removal of 3 bases from V and 7 bases from J, the junction contained 10 bases not matched to a gene. This CDR3 comprises 16 residues.